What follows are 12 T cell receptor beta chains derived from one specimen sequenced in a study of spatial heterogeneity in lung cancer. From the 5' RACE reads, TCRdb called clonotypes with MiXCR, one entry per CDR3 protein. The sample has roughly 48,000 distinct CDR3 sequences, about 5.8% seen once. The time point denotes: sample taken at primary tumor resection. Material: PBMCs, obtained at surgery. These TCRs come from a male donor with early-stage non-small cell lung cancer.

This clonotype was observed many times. Here the CDR3 reads CASSLHSGARAGYGYTF. The CDR3 nucleotides are TGTGCCAGCAGCCTTCATTCAGGGGCGCGAGCGGGCTATGGCTACACCTTC. V gene TRBV3-1 combines with J gene TRBJ1-2, with D possibly TRBD1 on 6 matching bases. The V gene lost 4 bases and the J gene lost 4 bases, with 22 bases spanning the gap. The CDR3 is made up of 17 amino acids. CDR1 and CDR2 from the germline V gene are LGHDT and YNNKEL (reference sequence).

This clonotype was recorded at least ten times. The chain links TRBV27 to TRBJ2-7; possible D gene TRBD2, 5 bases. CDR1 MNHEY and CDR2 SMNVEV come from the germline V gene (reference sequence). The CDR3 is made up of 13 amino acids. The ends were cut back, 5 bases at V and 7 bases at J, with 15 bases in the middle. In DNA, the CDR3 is TGTGCCAGCAGTAAAAATCCGGGAAGAGAGCAGTACTTC. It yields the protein CASSKNPGREQYF.

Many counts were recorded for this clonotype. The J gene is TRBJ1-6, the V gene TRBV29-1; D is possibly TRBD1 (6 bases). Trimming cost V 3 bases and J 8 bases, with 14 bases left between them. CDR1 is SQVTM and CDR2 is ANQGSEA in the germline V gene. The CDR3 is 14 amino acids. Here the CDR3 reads CSVEGGTQDSPLHF. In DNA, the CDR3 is TGCAGCGTTGAGGGGGGGACACAAGATTCACCCCTCCACTTT.

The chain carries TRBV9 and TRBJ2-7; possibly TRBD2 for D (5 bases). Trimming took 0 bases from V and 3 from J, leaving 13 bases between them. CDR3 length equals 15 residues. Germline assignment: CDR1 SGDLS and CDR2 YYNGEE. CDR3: CASSVGWGADYEQYF. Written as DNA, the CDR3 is TGTGCCAGCAGCGTAGGCTGGGGAGCGGACTACGAGCAGTACTTC.

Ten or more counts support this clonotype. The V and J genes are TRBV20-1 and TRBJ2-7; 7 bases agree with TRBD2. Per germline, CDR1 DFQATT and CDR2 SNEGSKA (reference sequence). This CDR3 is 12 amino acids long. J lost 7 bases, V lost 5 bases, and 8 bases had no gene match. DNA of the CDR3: TGCAGTGCTCGACTAGCAACTCGGGAGCAGTACTTC. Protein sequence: CSARLATREQYF.

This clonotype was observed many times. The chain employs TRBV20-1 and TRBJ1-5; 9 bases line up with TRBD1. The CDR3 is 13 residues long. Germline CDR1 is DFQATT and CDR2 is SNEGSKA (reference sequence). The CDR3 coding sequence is TGCACCGCTCGGACAGGGGGCAATCAGCCCCAGCATTTT. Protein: CTARTGGNQPQHF.

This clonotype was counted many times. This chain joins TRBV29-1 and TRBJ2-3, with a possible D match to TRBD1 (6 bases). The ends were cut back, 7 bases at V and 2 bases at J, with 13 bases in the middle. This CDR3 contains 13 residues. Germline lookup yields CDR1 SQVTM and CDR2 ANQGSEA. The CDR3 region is CSAPGHPTDTQYF. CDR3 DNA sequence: TGCAGCGCCCCGGGACACCCCACAGATACGCAGTATTTT.

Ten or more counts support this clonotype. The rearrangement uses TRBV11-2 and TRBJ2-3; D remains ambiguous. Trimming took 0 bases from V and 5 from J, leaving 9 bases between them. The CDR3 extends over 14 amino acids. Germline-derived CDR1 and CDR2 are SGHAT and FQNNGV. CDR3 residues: CASSLDNGGDTQYF. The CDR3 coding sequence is TGTGCCAGCAGCTTAGATAACGGTGGAGATACGCAGTATTTT.

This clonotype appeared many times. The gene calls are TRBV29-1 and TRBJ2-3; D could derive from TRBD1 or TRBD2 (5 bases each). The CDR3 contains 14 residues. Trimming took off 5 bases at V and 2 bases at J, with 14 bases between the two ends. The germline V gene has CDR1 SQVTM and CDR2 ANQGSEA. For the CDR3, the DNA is TGCAGCGTTCACCGGGACGGTAACACAGATACGCAGTATTTT. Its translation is CSVHRDGNTDTQYF.

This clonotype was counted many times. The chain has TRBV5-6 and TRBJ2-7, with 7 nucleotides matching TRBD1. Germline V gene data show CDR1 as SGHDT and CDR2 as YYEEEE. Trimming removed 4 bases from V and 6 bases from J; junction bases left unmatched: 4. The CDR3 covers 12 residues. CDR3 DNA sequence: TGTGCCAGCAGCCCGACAGGGCGCGAGCAGTACTTC. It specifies CASSPTGREQYF. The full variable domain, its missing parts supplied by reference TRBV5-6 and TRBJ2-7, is DAGVTQSPTHLIKTRGQQVTLRCSPKSGHDTVSWYQQALGQGPQFIFQYYEEEERQRGNFPDRFSGHQFPNYSSELNVNALLLGDSALYLCASSPTGREQYFGPGTRLTVT.

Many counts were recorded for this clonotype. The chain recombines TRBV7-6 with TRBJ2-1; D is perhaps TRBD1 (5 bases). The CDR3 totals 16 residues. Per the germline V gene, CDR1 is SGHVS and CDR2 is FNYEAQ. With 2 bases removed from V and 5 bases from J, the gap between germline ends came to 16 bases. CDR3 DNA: TGTGCCAGCAGCTTAATCCAGGGCTTTAATAACAATGAGCAGTTCTTC. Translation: CASSLIQGFNNNEQFF.

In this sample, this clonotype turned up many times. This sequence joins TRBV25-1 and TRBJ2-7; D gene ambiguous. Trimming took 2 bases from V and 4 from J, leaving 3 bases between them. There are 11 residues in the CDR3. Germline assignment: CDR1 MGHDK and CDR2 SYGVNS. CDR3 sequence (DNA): TGTGCCAGCAGTGAAGGGTACGAGCAGTACTTC. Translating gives CASSEGYEQYF.